The 8 T cell receptor beta chains listed next were all sequenced from one sample in a study of PD-1 blockade in classical Hodgkin lymphoma. Assay used: immunoSEQ multiplex PCR; TCRdb lists only in-frame clones, some missing. The sample consists of some 86,000 clones, 90% of them appearing once. The time point was: cycle 4 day 1 (C4D1), after less than 7 weeks of nivolumab. Autologous stem cell transplantation was followed by relapse in every patient, and brentuximab vedotin exposure varied. Source: peripheral blood mononuclear cells (PBMCs), taken before the fourth cycle of nivolumab. The source is a human donor with classical Hodgkin lymphoma.

The chain joins TRBV28 to TRBJ2-1; the match to TRBD2 covers 9 bases. Trimming removed 3 bases from V and 9 bases from J; junction bases left unmatched: 9. CDR1 is MDHEN, CDR2 SYDVKM, per germline. The CDR3 consists of 15 residues. DNA of the CDR3: TGTGCCAGCAGTTTTTCCGCGGGGGGGATAACTGAGCAGTTCTTC. Encoded protein: CASSFSAGGITEQFF.

V is TRBV4-1 and J is TRBJ2-5; maybe TRBD1 (5 bases). Germline V gene data show CDR1 as MGHRA and CDR2 as YSYEKL. This CDR3 region has 16 residues. With 1 base removed from V and 5 bases from J, the gap between germline ends came to 17 bases. DNA of the CDR3: TGCGCCAGCAGCCAAGGTGGTTTAGGGGCTAGGGAGACCCAGTACTTC. Residues: CASSQGGLGARETQYF.

The J gene is TRBJ2-2, the V gene TRBV2; 9 bases map to TRBD2. This CDR3 has 17 residues. With V trimmed by 4 bases and J by 4 bases, 10 bases remained unmatched. Germline CDR1 SNHLY, CDR2 FYNNEI. CDR3 bases: TGTGCCAGCAGTGTAATATACGGCGGGGGGGCCACCGGGGAGCTGTTTTTT. Amino acids: CASSVIYGGGATGELFF.

The chain has TRBV13 and TRBJ2-5, with 10 positions matching TRBD2. Germline assignment: CDR1 PRHDT and CDR2 FYEKMQ (reference sequence). V dropped 1 base and J dropped 6; count of bases not matched to a gene: 5. The CDR3 is 15 residues long. For the CDR3, the DNA is TGTGCCAGCAGCTTAGCTAGCGGGGGCCTCCAGACCCAGTACTTC. It is translated as CASSLASGGLQTQYF.

The chain has TRBV4-2 and TRBJ1-2; a possible D gene is TRBD1 (6 bases). V lost 8 bases and J lost 4, with 23 bases in between. From germline, CDR1 is LGHNA and CDR2 YNFKEQ. The CDR3 runs 16 residues. CDR3 sequence reads: CASGHQKKTGSYGYTF. CDR3 nucleotide sequence: TGTGCCAGCGGGCACCAGAAAAAGACAGGCTCCTATGGCTACACCTTC.

The chain combines TRBV21-1 with TRBJ1-6. TRBV21-1 is an annotated pseudogene. The CDR3 runs 14 residues. The CDR3 is CASSKVGYNSPLHF. CDR3 in DNA: TGTGCCAGCAGCAAAGTAGGATATAATTCACCCCTCCACTTT.

This clone appeared once. The rearrangement joins TRBV6-5 to TRBJ2-7; D may be TRBD2 (5 bases). Looked up from germline, CDR1 is MNHEY and CDR2 is SVGAGI. The CDR3 covers 12 residues. Trimming took 4 bases from V and 6 from J, leaving 10 bases between them. The CDR3 DNA reads as TGTGCCAGCAGTTCCTCGGGAACCGAGCAGTACTTC. It specifies CASSSSGTEQYF.

The genes are TRBV7-2 and TRBJ2-7; 7 nucleotides match TRBD1. Per the germline V gene, CDR1 is SGHTA and CDR2 is FQGNSA. Trimming removed 5 bases from V and 2 bases from J; junction bases left unmatched: 6. CDR3 length equals 14 residues. The CDR3 nucleotides are TGTGCCAGCAGCGCCGGACAGGTCACCTACGAGCAGTACTTC. Translated: CASSAGQVTYEQYF.